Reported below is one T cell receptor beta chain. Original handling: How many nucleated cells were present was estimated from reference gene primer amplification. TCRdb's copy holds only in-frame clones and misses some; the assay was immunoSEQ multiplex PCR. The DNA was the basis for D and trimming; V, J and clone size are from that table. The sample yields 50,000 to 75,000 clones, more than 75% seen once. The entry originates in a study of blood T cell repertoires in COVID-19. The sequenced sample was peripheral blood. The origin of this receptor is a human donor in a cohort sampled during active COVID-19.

The CDR3 DNA reads TGTGCCAGCAGCTTAGGACTGAGACAAGAGACCCAGTACTTC. Translated, it gives CASSLGLRQETQYF. The chain recombines TRBV7-2 with TRBJ2-5, with D unresolved. With 1 base removed from V and 2 bases from J, the gap between germline ends came to 8 bases. Per germline, CDR1 SGHTA and CDR2 FQGNSA. The CDR3 covers 14 residues.